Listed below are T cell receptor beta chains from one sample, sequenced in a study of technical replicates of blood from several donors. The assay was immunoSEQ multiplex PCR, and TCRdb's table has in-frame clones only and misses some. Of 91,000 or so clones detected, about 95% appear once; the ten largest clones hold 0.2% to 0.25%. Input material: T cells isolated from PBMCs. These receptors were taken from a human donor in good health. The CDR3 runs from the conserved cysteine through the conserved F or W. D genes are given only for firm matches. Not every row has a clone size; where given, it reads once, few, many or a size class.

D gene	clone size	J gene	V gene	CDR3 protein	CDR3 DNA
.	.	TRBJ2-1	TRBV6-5	CASSYSSGNNEQFF	TGTGCCAGCAGTTACTCTAGCGGTAACAATGAGCAGTTCTTC
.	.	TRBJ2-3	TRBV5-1	CASSPSTTRTDTQYF	TGCGCCAGCAGCCCCTCAACTACTCGCACAGATACGCAGTATTTT
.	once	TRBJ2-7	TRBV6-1	CASSEQGRSEQYF	TGTGCCAGCAGTGAACAGGGTAGGTCCGAGCAGTACTTC
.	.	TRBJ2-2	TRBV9	CASSVNPLIPRTGELFF	TGTGCCAGCAGCGTAAATCCGCTCATCCCACGGACCGGGGAGCTGTTTTTT
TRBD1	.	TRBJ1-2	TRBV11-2	CASSLDPTGRYGYTF	TGTGCCAGCAGCTTAGACCCGACAGGGAGGTATGGCTACACCTTC
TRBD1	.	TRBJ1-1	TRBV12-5	CASGLSPGGTEAFF	TGTGCTAGTGGTTTGTCACCAGGGGGGACTGAAGCTTTCTTT
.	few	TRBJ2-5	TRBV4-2	CASSSYATDQETQYF	TGTGCCAGCAGCTCCTACGCAACGGACCAAGAGACCCAGTACTTC
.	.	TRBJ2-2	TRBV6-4	CASSDYKKRYGQNTGELFF	TGTGCCAGCAGTGACTATAAGAAAAGGTATGGGCAAAACACCGGGGAGCTGTTTTTT
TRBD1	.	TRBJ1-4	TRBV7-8	CASSLRTGVGEKLFF	TGTGCCAGCAGCCTCCGGACAGGGGTGGGCGAAAAACTGTTTTTT
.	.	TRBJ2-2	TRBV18	CASSPRQGSTGELFF	TGTGCCAGCTCACCACGGCAGGGGAGCACCGGGGAGCTGTTTTTT
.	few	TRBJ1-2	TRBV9	CASSVFSWDNDYGYTF	TGTGCCAGCAGCGTATTCTCTTGGGACAACGACTATGGCTACACCTTC
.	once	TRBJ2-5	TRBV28	CASSLVPRAQETQYF	TGTGCCAGCAGTTTAGTTCCGAGGGCACAAGAGACCCAGTACTTC
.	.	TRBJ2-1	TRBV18	CASSPGQGRDDEQFF	TGTGCCAGCTCACCAGGGCAGGGGAGAGACGATGAGCAGTTCTTC
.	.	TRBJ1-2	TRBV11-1	CASSQSGYGYTF	TGTGCCAGCAGTCAGTCAGGCTATGGCTACACCTTC
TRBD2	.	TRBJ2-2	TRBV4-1	CASSQEIGGSWTGELFF	TGCGCCAGCAGCCAAGAAATTGGCGGGAGCTGGACCGGGGAGCTGTTTTTT
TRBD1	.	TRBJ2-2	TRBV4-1	CASSQVPSQGVGGELFF	TGCGCCAGCAGCCAAGTGCCATCACAGGGGGTTGGCGGGGAGCTGTTTTTT
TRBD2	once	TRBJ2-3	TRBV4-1	CASSQVIAGGLDTQYF	TGCGCCAGCAGCCAAGTAATAGCGGGAGGATTAGATACGCAGTATTTT
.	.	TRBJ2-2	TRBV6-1	CASRAFNTGELFF	TGTGCCAGCAGGGCCTTCAACACCGGGGAGCTGTTTTTT
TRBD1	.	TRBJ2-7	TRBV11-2	CASSLPWSGQPYEQYF	TGTGCCAGCAGCTTACCCTGGTCGGGACAGCCCTACGAGCAGTACTTC
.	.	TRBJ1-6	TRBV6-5	CASSYSRIYNSPLHF	TGTGCCAGCAGTTACTCGCGGATCTATAATTCACCCCTCCACTTT
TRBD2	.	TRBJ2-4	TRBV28	CASSITALTSGRGNIQYF	TGTGCCAGCAGCATAACCGCTTTGACTAGCGGGAGGGGAAACATTCAGTACTTC
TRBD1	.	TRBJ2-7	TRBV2	CASNRDRAYEQYF	TGTGCCAGCAACCGGGACAGGGCCTACGAGCAGTACTTC
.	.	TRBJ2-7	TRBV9	CASSVDLDKAYEQYF	.
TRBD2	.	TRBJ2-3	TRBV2	CASSGGTSGSTDTQYF	TGTGCCAGCAGTGGGGGGACTAGCGGGAGCACAGATACGCAGTATTTT
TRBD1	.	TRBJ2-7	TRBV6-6	CASSLKFGQGSYEQYF	TGTGCCAGCAGTTTAAAATTCGGACAGGGGTCCTACGAGCAGTACTTC
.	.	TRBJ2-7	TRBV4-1	CASSQVTQAESSYEQYF	TGCGCCAGCAGCCAAGTAACGCAGGCCGAGAGCTCCTACGAGCAGTACTTC
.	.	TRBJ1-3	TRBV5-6	CASSFQLSSGNTIYF	TGTGCCAGCAGCTTCCAGTTAAGCTCTGGAAACACCATATATTTT
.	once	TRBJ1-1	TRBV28	CASSLAVLPNTEAFF	TGTGCCAGCAGTTTAGCGGTGTTACCGAACACTGAAGCTTTCTTT
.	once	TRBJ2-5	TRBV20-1	CSAVTLETQYF	TGCAGTGCTGTTACTCTGGAGACCCAGTACTTC
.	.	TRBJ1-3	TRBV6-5	CASSYSTGGYGNTIYF	TGTGCCAGCAGTTACTCGACGGGGGGCTACGGAAACACCATATATTTT
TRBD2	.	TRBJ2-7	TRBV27	CASSLLRGRALFDSEQYF	TGTGCCAGCAGTTTATTGCGCGGGAGGGCCCTTTTCGACTCCGAGCAGTACTTC
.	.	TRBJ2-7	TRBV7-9	CASSFEFDEQYF	TGTGCCAGCAGCTTTGAGTTCGACGAGCAGTACTTC
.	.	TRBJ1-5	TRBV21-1	CASSKSKGRDRGEQPQHF	TGTGCCAGCAGCAAATCAAAAGGCCGGGACAGGGGGGAGCAGCCCCAGCATTTT
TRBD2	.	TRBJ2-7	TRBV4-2	CASSPLADSYEQYF	TGTGCCAGCAGCCCGCTAGCGGACTCCTACGAGCAGTACTTC
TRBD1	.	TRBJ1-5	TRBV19	CASRSEGQGIQPQHF	TGTGCCAGTAGAAGTGAGGGACAGGGTATCCAGCCCCAGCATTTT
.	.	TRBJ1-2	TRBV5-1	CASSPRTLTANYGYTF	TGCGCCAGCAGCCCAAGAACTCTGACTGCAAACTATGGCTACACCTTC
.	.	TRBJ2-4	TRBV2	CASSEAPGVRGNIQYF	TGTGCCAGCAGTGAAGCGCCAGGGGTCCGGGGAAACATTCAGTACTTC
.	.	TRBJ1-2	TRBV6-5	CASSLSGTNYGYTF	TGTGCCAGCAGTTTATCCGGGACTAACTATGGCTACACCTTC
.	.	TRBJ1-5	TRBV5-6	CASTVGGGPNQPQHF	TGTGCCAGCACAGTGGGGGGGGGACCTAATCAGCCCCAGCATTTT
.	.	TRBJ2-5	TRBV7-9	CASSLARETQYF	TGTGCCAGCAGCTTAGCGCGCGAGACCCAGTACTTC
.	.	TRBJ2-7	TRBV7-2	CASSSGIAGSYEQYF	TGTGCCAGCAGCTCCGGGATCGCCGGATCCTACGAGCAGTACTTC